The 2 T cell receptor beta chains presented below share a single source sample, sequenced in a study of blood T cells in healthy people across ages. Using a J-beta primer mix together with a sample-barcoded 5' primer, a second PCR was run for roughly 7 to 12 cycles. TCRdb re-called the 5' RACE reads through MiXCR, storing one row per CDR3 protein. Of hundreds of thousands of distinct CDR3 sequences detected, about 62% appear once; the ten largest clones hold about 20%. The sample consisted of blood. These receptors came from a man aged 25-45 years in good health.

The chain joins TRBV7-8 to TRBJ2-3; D gene uncertain. The CDR3 consists of 11 residues. V gave up 6 bases and J gave up 7 bases, with 8 bases separating them. The germline V gene encodes CDR1 SGHVS and CDR2 FQNEAQ. The CDR3 sequence: CASSMENTQYF. The CDR3 DNA follows: TGTGCCAGCAGTATGGAGAATACGCAGTATTTT.

V is TRBV7-2 and J is TRBJ2-1; 8 nucleotides match TRBD1. Judging by the DNA end, TRBJ2-7 fits better; the J call may be wrong. From germline, CDR1 is SGHTA and CDR2 FQGNSA. The CDR3 length is 16 residues. The CDR3 coding sequence is TGTGCCAGCAGCTTAGCAGCGACAGGGGTGTTCTACGAGCAGTACTTC. It encodes CASSLAATGVFYEQYF.